In this sample, the clone carrying this TCR beta chain turned up a few times. Its antigen is not known. V shed 3 bases, J shed 0 bases, and the junction held 4 bases outside the gene matches. CDR1 is KGHDR, CDR2 SFDVKD, per germline. This CDR3 is 15 amino acids long. This sample is part of a study of T-cell memory formation after mild COVID-19. General study findings and limits: CD4+ clones that contracted lay mainly in CM and EM; CD8+ ones lay in EMRA.

TCRdb passed the 5' RACE reads through MiXCR, listing each CDR3 protein once. Counted here are around 340,000 distinct CDR3 sequences, about 21% occurring once; the ten biggest clones make up approximately 12%. The rearrangement links TRBV24-1 to TRBJ2-7; TRBD1 matches 7 bases. Sequenced: PBMCs or a T cell subset sorted from them (not recorded which). The TCR was taken from an adult woman who had mild COVID-19 (a few samples of this study predate the infection). Cell type and time point are not known. The CDR3 sequence: CATSDHTGVSYEQYF. The CDR3 DNA reads as TGTGCCACCAGTGATCATACAGGGGTCTCCTACGAGCAGTACTTC.